These 10 T cell receptor beta chains came from one sample sequenced in a study of early T cells in non-severe SARS-CoV-2 infection. Via MiXCR, TCRdb re-called the 5' RACE reads, giving one row per CDR3 protein. The sample lists 46,000 or so distinct CDR3 sequences, 13% occurring once. Sequenced sample: whole blood. All receptors derive from an adult who was a healthcare worker with PCR-confirmed SARS-CoV-2 infection or an uninfected control (not recorded which).

This clonotype was picked up many times. The rearrangement uses TRBV12-3 or TRBV12-4 and TRBJ2-1; D unresolved. This CDR3 has 15 amino acids. V gave up 3 bases and J gave up 10 bases, with 19 bases separating them. The CDR3 sequence is CASSFNRGPTIEQFF. Here the CDR3 DNA reads TGTGCCAGCAGTTTTAACCGAGGACCTACAATCGAGCAGTTCTTC.

In this sample, this clonotype turned up many times. This sequence joins TRBV27 and TRBJ1-2, with D hard to call. The CDR3 has 16 amino acids. Trimming took off 5 bases at V and 1 base at J, with 17 bases between the two ends. Germline V gene sequence: CDR1 MNHEY, CDR2 SMNVEV (reference sequence). DNA of the CDR3: TGTGCCAGCAGTCTAAAATTCACTGGACTTAACTATGGCTACACCTTC. This sequence encodes CASSLKFTGLNYGYTF.

This clonotype came up many times. The chain joins TRBV2 to TRBJ2-7; the D gene is possibly TRBD1 (8 bases). CDR1 is SNHLY and CDR2 is FYNNEI in the germline V gene. Trimming took 7 bases from V and 3 from J, leaving 13 bases between them. The CDR3 consists of 13 residues. CDR3 nucleotides: TGTGCCAGCACGGGGGGACAGGACTACGAGCAGTACTTC. It is translated as CASTGGQDYEQYF.

This clonotype has ten or more counts. V usage is TRBV5-4 and J usage is TRBJ2-2, with D perhaps assigned TRBD1 or TRBD2 (6 bases each). Trimming left V 4 bases short and J 4 bases short, with 14 bases between. Germline CDR1 reads SGHNT; CDR2 reads YYREEE (reference sequence). CDR3 length equals 15 residues. The CDR3 reads CASSEAGGSTGELFF. The CDR3 DNA is TGTGCCAGCAGCGAGGCCGGGGGCAGCACCGGGGAGCTGTTTTTT. Combining the CDR3 with reference TRBV5-4 and TRBJ2-2 gives the whole variable domain ETGVTQSPTHLIKTRGQQVTLRCSSQSGHNTVSWYQQALGQGPQFIFQYYREEENGRGNFPPRFSGLQFPNYSSELNVNALELDDSALYLCASSEAGGSTGELFFGEGSRLTVL.

The chain recombines TRBV11-2 with TRBJ2-2; 9 nucleotides agree with TRBD2. The CDR3 is 16 residues long. Looked up from germline, CDR1 is SGHAT and CDR2 is FQNNGV. V lost 3 bases and J lost 5; bases outside the gene matches: 7. The CDR3 loop is CASSFIAGVATGELFF. For the CDR3, the DNA is TGTGCCAGCAGCTTTATAGCGGGAGTAGCAACCGGGGAGCTGTTTTTT.

This clonotype was recorded at least ten times. The chain joins TRBV28 to TRBJ2-7; TRBD1 is a possible D gene (6 bases). This CDR3 has 13 residues. V was shortened by 7 bases and J by 3 bases, with 13 bases between the two germline ends. CDR1 and CDR2 from the germline V gene are MDHEN and SYDVKM. The CDR3 sequence is CASNLQGIYEQYF. CDR3 bases: TGTGCCAGCAACTTACAGGGAATCTACGAGCAGTACTTC.

The chain links TRBV20-1 to TRBJ2-2; 9 bases fit TRBD2. V was pared by 7 bases and J by 4 bases, with 4 bases of the junction left unmatched. The CDR3 sequence is 13 residues long. Germline CDR1 reads DFQATT; CDR2 reads SNEGSKA (reference sequence). CDR3 protein: CSVLREGTGELFF. In nucleotides, the CDR3 is TGCAGTGTTTTGCGGGAGGGCACCGGGGAGCTGTTTTTT.

The V gene is TRBV20-1, the J gene TRBJ1-1, with D unclear. The CDR3 loop spans 11 amino acids. Germline assignment: CDR1 DFQATT and CDR2 SNEGSKA (reference sequence). Trimming left V 1 base short and J 7 bases short, with 7 bases between. The CDR3 DNA follows: TGCAGTGCTAGAGCCTGGAGTGAAGCTTTCTTT. Translated: CSARAWSEAFF.

This clonotype showed up many times. This chain links TRBV7-6 with TRBJ2-7; D is perhaps TRBD1 or TRBD2 (5 bases each). Between the trimmed V and J ends, which lost 4 bases and 9 bases, there was a span of 16 bases. Per germline, CDR1 SGHVS and CDR2 FNYEAQ. This CDR3 spans 13 amino acids. CDR3 loop: CASSSGTLRGQYF. CDR3 DNA sequence: TGTGCCAGCAGCTCCGGGACCCTCCGTGGGCAGTACTTC.

This clonotype was seen more than once but under ten times. The gene calls are TRBV25-1 and TRBJ2-2; no reliable D call. Germline V gene sequence: CDR1 MGHDK, CDR2 SYGVNS. V lost 3 bases and J 3 bases, leaving 8 bases between the germline ends. The CDR3 loop spans 14 amino acids. The CDR3 region is CASSEVAYTGELFF. DNA of the CDR3: TGTGCCAGCAGTGAGGTGGCCTACACCGGGGAGCTGTTTTTT.